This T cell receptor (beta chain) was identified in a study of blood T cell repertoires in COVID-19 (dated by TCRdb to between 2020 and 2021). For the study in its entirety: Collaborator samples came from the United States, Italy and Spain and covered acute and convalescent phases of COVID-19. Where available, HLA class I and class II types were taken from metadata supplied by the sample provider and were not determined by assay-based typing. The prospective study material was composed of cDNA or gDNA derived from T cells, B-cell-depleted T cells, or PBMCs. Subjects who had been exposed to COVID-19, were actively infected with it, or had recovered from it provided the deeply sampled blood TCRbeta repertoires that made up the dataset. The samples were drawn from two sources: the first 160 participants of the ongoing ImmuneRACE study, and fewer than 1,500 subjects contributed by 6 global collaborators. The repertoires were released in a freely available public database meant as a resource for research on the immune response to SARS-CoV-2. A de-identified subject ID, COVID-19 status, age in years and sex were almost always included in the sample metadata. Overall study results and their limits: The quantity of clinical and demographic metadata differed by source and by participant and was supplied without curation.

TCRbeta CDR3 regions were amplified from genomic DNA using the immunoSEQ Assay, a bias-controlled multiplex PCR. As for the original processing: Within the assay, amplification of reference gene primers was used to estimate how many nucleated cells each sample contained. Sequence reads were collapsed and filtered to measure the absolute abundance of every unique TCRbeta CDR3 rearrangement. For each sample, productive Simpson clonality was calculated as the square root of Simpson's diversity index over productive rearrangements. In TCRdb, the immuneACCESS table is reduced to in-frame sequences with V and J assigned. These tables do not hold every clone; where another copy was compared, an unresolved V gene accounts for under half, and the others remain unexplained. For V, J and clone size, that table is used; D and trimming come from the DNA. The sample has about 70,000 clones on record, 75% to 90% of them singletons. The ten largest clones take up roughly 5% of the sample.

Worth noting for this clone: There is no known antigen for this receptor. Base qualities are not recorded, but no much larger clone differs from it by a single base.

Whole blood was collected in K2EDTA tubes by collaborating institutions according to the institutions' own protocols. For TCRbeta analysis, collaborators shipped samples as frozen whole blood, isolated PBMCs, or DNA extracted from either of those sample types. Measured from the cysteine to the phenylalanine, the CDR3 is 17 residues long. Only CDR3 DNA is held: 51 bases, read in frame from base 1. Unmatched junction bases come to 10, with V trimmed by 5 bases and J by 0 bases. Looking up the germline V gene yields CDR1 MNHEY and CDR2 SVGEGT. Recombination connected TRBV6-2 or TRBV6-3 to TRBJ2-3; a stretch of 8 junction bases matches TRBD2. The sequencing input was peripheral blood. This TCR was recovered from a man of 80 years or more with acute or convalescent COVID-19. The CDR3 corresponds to CASSVPSGGPSTDTQYF. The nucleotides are TGTGCCAGCAGTGTACCAAGCGGGGGCCCTAGCACAGATACGCAGTATTTT.